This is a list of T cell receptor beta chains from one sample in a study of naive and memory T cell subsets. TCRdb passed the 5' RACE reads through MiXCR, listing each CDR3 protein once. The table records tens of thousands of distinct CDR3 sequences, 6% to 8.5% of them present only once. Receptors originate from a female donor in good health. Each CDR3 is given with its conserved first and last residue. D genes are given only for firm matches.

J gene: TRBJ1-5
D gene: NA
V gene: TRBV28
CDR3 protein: CASSLQAGFNQPQHF

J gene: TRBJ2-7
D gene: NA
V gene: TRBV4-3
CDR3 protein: CASSQIPSGKQYF

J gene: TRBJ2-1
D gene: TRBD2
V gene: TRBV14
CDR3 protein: CASSPPGLVLFNEQFF

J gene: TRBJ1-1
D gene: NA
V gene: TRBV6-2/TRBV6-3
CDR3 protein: CASSFGGPNTEAFF

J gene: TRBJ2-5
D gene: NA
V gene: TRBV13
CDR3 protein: CASSRRLAPLGETQYF

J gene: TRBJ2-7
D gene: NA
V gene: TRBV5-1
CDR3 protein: CASSLDRASRGDEQYF

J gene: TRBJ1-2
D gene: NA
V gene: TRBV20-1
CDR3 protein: CSARSSGSNYGYTF

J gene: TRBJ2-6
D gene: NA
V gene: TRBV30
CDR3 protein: CAWSRQLSGANVLTF

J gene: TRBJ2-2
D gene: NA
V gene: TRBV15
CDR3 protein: CATSRDLTNTGELFF

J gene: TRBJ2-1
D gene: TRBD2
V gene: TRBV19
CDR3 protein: CASSRLAGGNSYNEQFF

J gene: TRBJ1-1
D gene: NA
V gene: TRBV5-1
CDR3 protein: CASSSATQSEAFF

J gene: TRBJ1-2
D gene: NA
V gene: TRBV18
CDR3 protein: CASSRDSPRGYTF

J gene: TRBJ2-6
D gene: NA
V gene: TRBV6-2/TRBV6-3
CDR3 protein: CASSWGNSGANVLTF

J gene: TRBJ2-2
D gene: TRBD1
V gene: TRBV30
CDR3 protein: CAGGLWQGASGELFF

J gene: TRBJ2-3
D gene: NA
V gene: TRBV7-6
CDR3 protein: CASSLGRRRLLADTDTQYF

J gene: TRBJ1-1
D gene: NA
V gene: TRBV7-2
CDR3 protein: CASSLYGQHTEAFF

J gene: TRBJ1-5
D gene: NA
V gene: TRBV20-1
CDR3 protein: CSARLQGEGHNQPQHF

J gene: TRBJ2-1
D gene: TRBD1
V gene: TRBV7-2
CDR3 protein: CAIMGRGSSSYNEQFF

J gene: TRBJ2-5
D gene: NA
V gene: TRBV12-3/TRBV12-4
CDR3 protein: CASSQAGAEETQYF

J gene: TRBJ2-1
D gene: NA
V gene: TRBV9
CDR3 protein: CASNAQQNEQFF

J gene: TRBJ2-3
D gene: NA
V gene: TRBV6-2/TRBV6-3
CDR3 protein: CASSWGGRPDTQYF

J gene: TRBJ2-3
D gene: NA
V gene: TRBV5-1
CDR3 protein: CASSTHSTSSTDTQYF

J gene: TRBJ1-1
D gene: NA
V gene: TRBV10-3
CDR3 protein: CAISESGPGTEAFF

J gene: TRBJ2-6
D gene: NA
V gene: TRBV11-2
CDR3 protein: CASRRTRSGANVLTF

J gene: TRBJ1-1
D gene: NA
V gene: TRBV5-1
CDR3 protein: CASSLTGSTEAFF

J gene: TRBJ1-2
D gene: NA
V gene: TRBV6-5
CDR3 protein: CASTGAGANYGYTF

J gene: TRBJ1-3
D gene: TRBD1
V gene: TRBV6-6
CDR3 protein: CASSYFTGGSGNTIYF

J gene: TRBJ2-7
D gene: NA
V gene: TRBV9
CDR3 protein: CASSVGEESYEQYF

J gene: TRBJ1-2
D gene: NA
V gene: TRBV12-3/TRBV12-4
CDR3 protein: CASSLASTVDGYTF

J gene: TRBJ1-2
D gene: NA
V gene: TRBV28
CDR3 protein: CASSSRDTGYTF

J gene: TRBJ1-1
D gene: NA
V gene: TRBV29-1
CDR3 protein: CSVEGVSGANTEAFF

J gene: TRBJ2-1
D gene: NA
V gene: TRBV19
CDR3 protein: CASSPYARTQPFF

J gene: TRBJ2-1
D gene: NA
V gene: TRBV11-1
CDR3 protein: CASSPGPGGWNEQFF

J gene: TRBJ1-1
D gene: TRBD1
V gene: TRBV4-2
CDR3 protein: CASSRTGVNTEAFF

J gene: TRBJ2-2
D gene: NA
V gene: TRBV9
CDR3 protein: CASRSSGGTGELFF

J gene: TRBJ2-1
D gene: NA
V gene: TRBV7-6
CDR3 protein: CASARRSQEQFF

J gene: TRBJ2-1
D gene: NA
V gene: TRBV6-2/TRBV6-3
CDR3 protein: CASSNGRKYNEQFF

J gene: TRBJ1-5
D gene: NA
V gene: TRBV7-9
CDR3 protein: CASSLMRQPQHF

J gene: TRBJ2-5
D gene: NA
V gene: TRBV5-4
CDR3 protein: CASSSRTDFQETQYF

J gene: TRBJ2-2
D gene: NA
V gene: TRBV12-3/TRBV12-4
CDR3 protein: CASSLSGTYTGELFF

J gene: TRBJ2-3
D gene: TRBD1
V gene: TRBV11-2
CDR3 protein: CASSQGTDTDTQYF

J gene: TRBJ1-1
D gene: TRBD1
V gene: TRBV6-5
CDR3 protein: CASRTGQAEAFF

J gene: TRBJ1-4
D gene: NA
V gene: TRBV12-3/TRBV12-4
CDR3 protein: CASSLRSGGRNEKLFF

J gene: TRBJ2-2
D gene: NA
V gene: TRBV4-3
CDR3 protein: CASSRAGAENTGELFF

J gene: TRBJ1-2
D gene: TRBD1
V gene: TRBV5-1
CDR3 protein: CASSLDTTGGRSGYTF

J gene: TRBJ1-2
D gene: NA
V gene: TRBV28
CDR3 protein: CASWSGFNYGYTF

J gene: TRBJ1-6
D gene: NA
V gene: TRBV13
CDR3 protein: CASSSTGSNSPLHF

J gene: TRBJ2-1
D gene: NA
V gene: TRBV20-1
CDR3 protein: CSARESVVTNEQFF

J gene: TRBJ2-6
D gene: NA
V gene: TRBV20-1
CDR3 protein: CSASRPGVSGANVLTF

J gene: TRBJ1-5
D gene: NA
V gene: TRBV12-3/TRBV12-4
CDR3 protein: CASSPGGRNQPQHF

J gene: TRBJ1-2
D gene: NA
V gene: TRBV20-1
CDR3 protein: CSARDPRRAEELYGYTF

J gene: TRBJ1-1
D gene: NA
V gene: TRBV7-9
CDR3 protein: CASSLARLGGGEAFF

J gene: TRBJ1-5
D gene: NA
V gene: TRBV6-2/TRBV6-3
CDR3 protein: CASISGGDQPQHF

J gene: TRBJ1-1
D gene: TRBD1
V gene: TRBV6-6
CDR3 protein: CASSYKGAQTEAFF

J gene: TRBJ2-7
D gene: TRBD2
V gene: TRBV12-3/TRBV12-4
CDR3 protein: CASRTSGGAGHEQYF

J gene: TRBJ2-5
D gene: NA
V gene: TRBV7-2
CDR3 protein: CASRNTQETQYF

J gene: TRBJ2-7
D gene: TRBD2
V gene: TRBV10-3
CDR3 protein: CAISTSGASYEQYF